Listed here are 6 T cell receptor beta chains from one sample, sequenced in a study of blood T cells in healthy people across ages. A J-beta primer mix and a sample-barcoded 5' primer were used in a second PCR of about 7 to 12 cycles. TCRdb re-analysed the 5' RACE reads in MiXCR, keeping a single row per CDR3 protein. This repertoire shows fewer than 900,000 distinct CDR3 sequences, roughly 44% found once; its top ten account for under 25%. Material: blood. These receptors were obtained from a woman in her sixties or seventies in good health.

Here the CDR3 DNA reads TGTGCCAGCAGTGAATTTAAGAGCTCCTACAATGAGCAGTTCTTC. It encodes CASSEFKSSYNEQFF. The chain uses TRBV25-1 and TRBJ2-1; D is unclear. V dropped 1 base and J dropped 0 bases, with 7 bases sitting between them. The CDR3 contains 15 residues. Germline CDR1 MGHDK, CDR2 SYGVNS.

The chain carries TRBV7-3 and TRBJ2-7; 13 positions match TRBD2. The J call may be in error: the DNA end matches TRBJ2-5 better. Germline-derived CDR1 and CDR2 are SGHTA and FQGTGA. This CDR3 is 14 amino acids long. This CDR3 reads CASSRTSGSETQYF. The CDR3 DNA reads as TGTGCCAGCAGTAGGACTAGCGGGAGTGAGACCCAGTACTTC.

V gene TRBV7-8 combines with J gene TRBJ2-3; D call uncertain. V was shortened by 0 bases and J by 0 bases, with 13 bases between the two germline ends. Germline assignment: CDR1 SGHVS and CDR2 FQNEAQ. The CDR3 covers 17 residues. CDR3 sequence: CASSLAFAAMSTDTQYF. The DNA of the CDR3 is TGTGCCAGCAGCTTAGCTTTCGCGGCTATGAGCACAGATACGCAGTATTTT.

The table lists this clonotype with a count of one. This may arise from a read error, as a much more abundant clone is one base away. V usage is TRBV15 and J usage is TRBJ2-7; possibly TRBD1 for D (5 bases). This CDR3 has 15 residues. Deletions cut 0 bases from V and 7 bases from J, with 16 bases between. Germline V CDR1 and CDR2: LNHNV, YYDKDF (reference sequence). CDR3 nucleotide sequence: TGTGCCACCAGCAGAGAACTACAGGAAACCAATGAGCAGTACTTC. Translating gives CATSRELQETNEQYF.

Of note for this clonotype: One junction end disagrees with the germline gene, perhaps due to a read error. The V call is TRBV14, the J call TRBJ2-5; TRBD1 agrees at 9 bases. The CDR3 consists of 14 residues. Germline CDR1 and CDR2: SGHDN and FVKESK. The CDR3 loop reads CVSSPRDRVHKQYF. CDR3 nucleotides: TGTGTCAGCAGCCCCCGGGACAGGGTCCACAAGCAGTACTTC.

The gene calls are TRBV3-1 and TRBJ1-3; D unresolved. The CDR3 runs to 17 residues. Trimming shortened V by 0 bases and J by 0 bases, and 12 bases separated the two germline ends. Germline V CDR1 and CDR2: LGHDT, YNNKEL (reference sequence). The CDR3 DNA reads as TGTGCCAGCAGCCAAGATCGCGCATCCTTCTCTGGAAACACCATATATTTT. Protein product: CASSQDRASFSGNTIYF.